A few counts support the clone carrying this TCR beta chain. The data are from a study of patients and donors after allogeneic stem cell transplantation. TCRdb redid the calling of the RT-PCR reads with MiXCR, one entry per CDR3 protein. The repertoire consists of roughly 200,000 distinct CDR3 sequences, with over 30% occurring once and the leading ten covering approximately 10%. The clonotype originates from a human donor who was either an allogeneic HSCT recipient or a stem cell or donor lymphocyte infusion donor (not recorded which). It is not recorded whose cells these are; they may come from a transplant donor. The specimen sequenced was blood, either unsorted or a sorted T cell fraction (not recorded which).

The CDR3 region has the DNA TGCAGTGCTAGAGAAGTTAGCGGGGGGGCCACAGATACGCAGTATTTT. Its translation is CSAREVSGGATDTQYF. The chain combines TRBV20-1 with TRBJ2-3, with 11 bases identical to TRBD2. V trimming: 0 bases; J trimming: 2 bases; junction bases outside the gene matches: 4. In germline, CDR1 is DFQATT, CDR2 SNEGSKA (reference sequence). This CDR3 spans 16 amino acids.